This T cell receptor (beta chain) was documented in a study of blood T cell repertoires in COVID-19. Turning to the study itself: Collection of acute and convalescent COVID-19 samples took place in the United States, Italy and Spain. T cells, B-cell-depleted T cells, or PBMCs provided the cDNA or gDNA that served as material.

In the study's own analysis: Estimation of nucleated cell counts relied on the amplification of reference gene primers. Generated by immunoSEQ multiplex PCR, the TCRdb table keeps only in-frame clones and is missing some. V and J calls plus clone size are reproduced from that table; the DNA served to infer D and trimming. The data contain a few hundred thousand clones, around 84% of them singletons. Self-reported history from a screening survey and questionnaire set each donor's cohort. The sequenced sample was PBMCs or T cells enriched from blood (not recorded which). The sequence was obtained from a man under 40 with acute COVID-19.

CDR3 bases: TGTGCCAGCAGTGAACAGGGAAATGAAAAACTGTTTTTT. This gives the protein CASSEQGNEKLFF. The gene calls are TRBV25-1 and TRBJ1-4; D might be TRBD1 (5 bases). CDR3 size: 13 residues. Deletions cut 2 bases from V and 5 bases from J, with 6 bases between. The V gene's germline CDR1 is MGHDK and CDR2 SYGVNS.